This T cell receptor (beta chain) appears in the sequencing data of a study of T cell clusters in autoimmune cytopenias (dated by TCRdb to about 2019). In terms of the full investigation: Per sample, TRB sequencing gave a median depth of around 53,000 reads and a median of approximately 2,400 distinct TRB clonotypes. Peripheral blood TRB and IGH repertoires were sequenced in autoimmune cytopenia patients at active disease and during treatment follow-up, alongside healthy, CLL and autoimmune hepatitis controls. The study aimed to test whether autoimmune cytopenia patients carry a disease-specific immune repertoire signature usable as a blood-based biomarker.

As regards this clonotype: The specificity of this receptor is unknown.

Each sample's TRB amplification started from 250 ng of peripheral blood genomic DNA, which corresponds to some 41,000 genome equivalents. TRB rearrangements were amplified by multiplex PCR following a touch-down protocol, with the TRB-A and TRB-B primer pools mixed in one tube. Illumina adapters and sample indices were attached to the amplicons through two consecutive PCR reactions using Phusion HS II polymerase. After gel purification with the NucleoSpin Gel and PCR Clean-up kit, the amplicons were quantified by Qubit and checked for quality on an Agilent 2100 Bioanalyzer. Sequencing of the libraries was performed on an Illumina MiSeq with 600-cycle, single-indexed, paired-end runs. The study's own analysis went as follows. MiXCR version 2.1.12 with the default MiXCR reference library was used to align and assemble TRB reads. A clone was defined by each unique CDR3 nucleotide sequence, and the analysis included only productive sequences supported by at least two reads. Repertoire diversity was assessed with alpha-parameterized diversity profiles (alpha 0 to 5), including the Shannon (alpha 1) and Simpson (alpha 2) indices, which were computed with an R script. The tcR package was used to compute combinatorial TRB VJ usage, and cohorts were compared on this usage by principal component analysis with ade4. GLIPH was used to cluster TCRbeta CDR3s in pairs of cohorts matched for age and read depth, and a Wilcoxon test was used to compare cluster frequencies. TCRdb reanalyzed the reads, keeping one entry per CDR3 protein sequence and omitting DNA. The V and J calls come from TCRdb's annotation, not from the publication. Per the sample table, the count is 4,000 or so distinct CDR3 sequences. Over 25% of the sample belongs to the ten largest clones.

Broader findings and caveats from the paper: The cluster-lack signature was not seen for secondary cytopenia versus CLL, apparently masked by the dominant lymphoma-associated repertoire. Compared with active autoimmune hepatitis patients, healthy donors had almost three times as many exclusive TRB clusters, a finding consistent with an autoimmunity-wide signature. TRB repertoire shifts, with less even repertoires in secondary cytopenia and CLL, mostly reflected lymphoma bias rather than autoimmunity. The GLIPH analysis suggested a lack of physiological T cell clusters in primary autoimmune cytopenia patients, since more than 40 clusters were exclusive to healthy donors whereas about 17 were exclusive to patients. The T cell clusters were defined only in silico, and the functional role of the clusters was left to be validated experimentally.

The CDR3, cysteine through phenylalanine, is 16 amino acids long. No DNA was logged. The germline V gene (reference sequence) sets CDR1 to LNHDA and CDR2 to SQIVND. Here the chain combines TRBV19 and TRBJ1-2. The clonotype comes from a human donor with an autoimmune cytopenia or autoimmune hepatitis (not recorded which). Sequencing was carried out using peripheral blood. The CDR3 reads CASSTRRMTANYGYTF.